Below are 4 T cell receptor beta chains sequenced from a single sample in a study of cytomegalovirus exposure and HLA in healthy donors. The PCR had 60 Vbeta and 13 Jbeta primers. TCRdb keeps only in-frame clones here, not all; method: immunoSEQ multiplex PCR. The table lists 90,000 to 95,000 clones, more than 75% of them singletons, with around 2% in the top ten. The sample was PBMCs. The receptor set was obtained from a man younger than 35 in good health and CMV-seronegative.

This chain uses TRBV4-1 with TRBJ2-2; TRBD1 agrees at 11 bases. This CDR3 comprises 14 residues. Germline lookup yields CDR1 MGHRA and CDR2 YSYEKL. Trimming at V came to 4 bases and at J to 11 bases, leaving 6 bases not matched to a gene. CDR3 in DNA: TGCGCCAGCAGCCTAGCGGGACAGGGGGTCGAGCTGTTTTTT. Protein sequence: CASSLAGQGVELFF.

The chain links TRBV5-1 to TRBJ2-7; D is perhaps TRBD1 (6 bases). V lost 4 bases to trimming and J lost 5 bases, with 10 bases between them. In germline, CDR1 is SGHRS, CDR2 YFSETQ. This CDR3 contains 12 residues. CDR3 bases: TGCGCCAGCAGCCCGGACAGACACGAGCAGTACTTC. Residues: CASSPDRHEQYF.

The chain carries TRBV6-4 and TRBJ1-5; TRBD1 matches at 7 bases. The CDR3 is made up of 18 amino acids. V was clipped by 2 bases and J by 1 base; unmatched bases: 11. CDR1 MRHNA and CDR2 SNTAGT come from the germline V gene. Here the CDR3 DNA reads TGTGCCAGCAGTGACACAGGGGCGCAGGGAACGAGCAATCAGCCCCAGCATTTT. This encodes CASSDTGAQGTSNQPQHF.

V usage is TRBV4-1 and J usage is TRBJ2-5, with 8 bases aligning to TRBD1. After removal of 4 bases from V and 5 bases from J, the junction contained 15 bases not matched to a gene. The CDR3 has 17 residues. Germline CDR1 reads MGHRA; CDR2 reads YSYEKL. DNA of the CDR3: TGCGCCAGCAGCCTCCTAGGGGGACAGGTATTTCAGGAGACCCAGTACTTC. Its protein is CASSLLGGQVFQETQYF.